This entry lists 32 T cell receptor beta chains sequenced from one sample in a study of T-cell reconstitution after alpha-beta-depleted transplantation in children. This sample's TCRbeta library carried unique molecular identifier barcodes. TCRdb re-derived calls from the PCR reads in MiXCR, one entry per CDR3 protein. The sample includes around 400,000 distinct CDR3 sequences, around 21% seen only once; the top ten take less than 4.5%. The material was PBMCs from the stem cell graft donor, obtained from the stem cell graft. The receptors derive from a human donor who donated a stem cell graft to a child with acute myeloid leukemia.

This clonotype was observed a few times. The CDR3 is CASSFRVGGQPQHF. CDR3 DNA sequence: TGTGCCAGCAGTTTCAGGGTAGGTGGTCAGCCCCAGCATTTT. The chain has TRBV28 and TRBJ1-5; maybe TRBD1 (5 bases). Trimming left V 3 bases short and J 6 bases short, with 12 bases between. Germline CDR1 MDHEN, CDR2 SYDVKM. The CDR3 runs to 14 residues.

This chain connects TRBV20-1 to TRBJ2-3; TRBD2 aligns across 9 bases. CDR3 length: 15 amino acids. CDR1 and CDR2 (germline): DFQATT, SNEGSKA (reference sequence). The J segment lost 2 bases and the V segment lost 6 bases, leaving 9 bases of the junction unmatched. The CDR3 loop reads CSAVGLAGPTDTQYF. The CDR3 DNA reads TGCAGTGCGGTGGGGCTAGCGGGACCCACAGATACGCAGTATTTT.

In this sample, this clonotype turned up a few times. CDR3 nucleotide sequence: TGTGCCAGCAGCCACTACCGGCGGGGTGGAGAGACCCAGTACTTC. Its translation: CASSHYRRGGETQYF. The chain employs TRBV7-2 and TRBJ2-5; tentative D call: TRBD2 (6 bases). The CDR3 is made up of 15 amino acids. CDR1 is SGHTA, CDR2 FQGNSA, per germline. Trimming removed 5 bases at V and 4 bases at J, with 17 bases between.

This clonotype was counted a few times. The rearrangement links TRBV29-1 to TRBJ2-2, with 14 bases aligning to TRBD2. The CDR3 spans 16 residues. Per germline, CDR1 SQVTM and CDR2 ANQGSEA. Unmatched junction bases numbered 5, after V lost 4 bases and J lost 4 bases. Written as DNA, the CDR3 is TGCAGCGTTGCGGGACTAGCGGGAGTGCCCACCGGGGAGCTGTTTTTT. It yields the protein CSVAGLAGVPTGELFF.

This clonotype has only a few counts. The chain has TRBV28 and TRBJ2-7; 7 bases line up with TRBD2. CDR3 size: 15 residues. Germline CDR1 and CDR2: MDHEN and SYDVKM. The V segment lost 2 bases and the J segment 5 bases; nucleotides outside the gene matches: 9. Written as DNA, the CDR3 is TGTGCCAGCAGTTTAACTGCGGGAGTGAACCACGAGCAGTACTTC. Translating it yields CASSLTAGVNHEQYF.

The chain uses TRBV27 and TRBJ2-1, with D hard to call. The CDR3 is 15 residues long. V was cut by 2 bases and J by 0 bases, with 8 bases left in between. Germline assignment: CDR1 MNHEY and CDR2 SMNVEV (reference sequence). The CDR3 protein is CASSLAMSSYNEQFF. The CDR3, as DNA: TGTGCCAGCAGTTTAGCCATGAGCTCCTACAATGAGCAGTTCTTC.

The genes are TRBV5-1 and TRBJ2-7; D is uncertain. The CDR3 consists of 14 residues. Per germline, CDR1 SGHRS and CDR2 YFSETQ. Between the trimmed V and J ends, which lost 4 bases and 1 base, there was a span of 12 bases. CDR3: CASSAQLGSYEQYF. Here the CDR3 DNA reads TGCGCCAGCAGCGCTCAACTGGGATCCTACGAGCAGTACTTC.

The V call is TRBV5-1, the J call TRBJ1-4; no definite D call. The V gene's germline CDR1 is SGHRS and CDR2 YFSETQ. V lost 3 bases, J lost 7 bases, and 13 bases lay in between. The CDR3 is 14 residues long. The CDR3 is CASSSAVLGEKLFF. The CDR3 DNA sequence: TGCGCCAGCAGCTCGGCCGTCCTGGGTGAAAAACTGTTTTTT.

This clonotype was seen a handful of times. V gene TRBV29-1 combines with J gene TRBJ2-7; 11 bases line up with TRBD1. J was trimmed by 4 bases and V by 2 bases; bases with no gene match: 7. CDR1 and CDR2 from the germline V gene are SQVTM and ANQGSEA. The CDR3 loop spans 15 amino acids. DNA for the CDR3: TGCAGCGTTGAATACTCCGGGACAGGGGGTTACGAGCAGTACTTC. Translation gives CSVEYSGTGGYEQYF.

The chain recombines TRBV25-1 with TRBJ1-3; D is possibly TRBD1 (6 bases). The CDR3 totals 15 residues. The V end was cut by 3 bases, the J end by 4 bases, with 13 bases between. The V gene's germline CDR1 is MGHDK and CDR2 SYGVNS. The CDR3 sequence is CASSEKGGLGNTIYF. DNA of the CDR3: TGTGCCAGCAGTGAGAAGGGGGGTCTCGGAAACACCATATATTTT.

As to this clonotype: The conserved closing phenylalanine or tryptophan is absent in this CDR3, likely reflecting a read error. The chain combines TRBV20-1 with TRBJ1-4; D is unresolved. Trimming took off 4 bases at V and 0 bases at J, with 9 bases between the two ends. CDR1 and CDR2 (germline): DFQATT, SNEGSKA (reference sequence). The CDR3 sequence is 14 residues long. The CDR3 region is CSATLTATNEKLFY. The CDR3 bases are TGCAGTGCTACTTTGACGGCAACTAATGAAAAACTGTTTTAT.

The CDR3 coding sequence is TGCAGCGCCCAGGGGACAGATTTATCCTACAATGAGCAGTTCTTC. Amino acids: CSAQGTDLSYNEQFF. The chain couples TRBV29-1 to TRBJ2-1; 7 nucleotides agree with TRBD1. The CDR3 extends over 15 amino acids. V lost 7 bases and J lost 1; bases outside the gene matches: 10. Germline V CDR1 and CDR2: SQVTM, ANQGSEA.

This clonotype was detected many times. The chain combines TRBV7-3 with TRBJ2-1; D uncertain. The V gene's germline CDR1 is SGHTA and CDR2 FQGTGA. This CDR3 region has 15 residues. V was pared by 5 bases and J by 0 bases, with 11 bases between. CDR3 bases: TGTGCCAGCAGCCCCTCCTCTGACTCCTACAATGAGCAGTTCTTC. Residues: CASSPSSDSYNEQFF.

This clonotype was seen repeatedly, ten times or more. The V and J genes are TRBV12-3 or TRBV12-4 and TRBJ2-1; D possibly corresponds to TRBD2 (6 bases). This CDR3 is 12 amino acids long. Trimming stripped 5 bases from V and 8 bases from J, with 10 bases between. The CDR3 sequence is CASSPLAHEQFF. The CDR3 DNA sequence: TGTGCCAGCAGTCCCCTAGCGCATGAGCAGTTCTTC.

A few counts support this clonotype. The chain links TRBV7-2 to TRBJ2-3; 8 bases agree with TRBD1. The CDR3 contains 16 residues. CDR1 and CDR2 (germline): SGHTA, FQGNSA. J gave up 1 base and V 1 base, and 4 bases lay outside the gene matches. The CDR3 DNA reads as TGTGCCAGCAGCTTAGGCGACAGGGGTGGCACAGATACGCAGTATTTT. Translation: CASSLGDRGGTDTQYF. Full variable domain (rest looked up from reference TRBV7-2 and TRBJ2-3): GAGVSQSPSNKVTEKGKDVELRCDPISGHTALYWYRQSLGQGLEFLIYFQGNSAPDKSGLPSDRFSAERTGGSVSTLTIQRTQQEDSAVYLCASSLGDRGGTDTQYFGPGTRLTVL.

This chain connects TRBV6-4 to TRBJ2-3; no clear D gene. V was trimmed by 3 bases and J by 2 bases, leaving 6 bases between them. CDR3 length: 13 residues. The germline V gene encodes CDR1 MRHNA and CDR2 SNTAGT. CDR3 in amino acids: CASSEKHTDTQYF. In nucleotides, the CDR3 is TGTGCCAGCAGTGAAAAGCACACAGATACGCAGTATTTT.

This clonotype has only a few counts. The rearrangement links TRBV20-1 to TRBJ2-1, with 12 bases lining up with TRBD2. CDR3 length: 18 amino acids. V lost 3 bases to trimming and J lost 0 bases; unmatched junction nucleotides: 9. The germline gives CDR1 DFQATT, CDR2 SNEGSKA (reference sequence). CDR3 nucleotides: TGCAGTGCTAGTACATCACTAGCGGGAGGTCACTCCTACAATGAGCAGTTCTTC. The encoded protein is CSASTSLAGGHSYNEQFF.

This clonotype appeared many times. The V gene is TRBV12-3 or TRBV12-4, the J gene TRBJ2-7, with D possibly matching TRBD1 (6 bases). This CDR3 is built from 14 residues. The germline V and J ends were trimmed by 4 bases and 0 bases, with 10 bases remaining between them. CDR3 sequence reads: CASSSTGSSYEQYF. CDR3 in DNA: TGTGCCAGCAGTTCGACAGGAAGCTCCTACGAGCAGTACTTC.

In its sample, this clonotype was seen a few times. The rearrangement links TRBV20-1 to TRBJ2-3, with D tentatively TRBD2 (6 bases). The germline V gene encodes CDR1 DFQATT and CDR2 SNEGSKA (reference sequence). Trimming took 5 bases from V and 4 from J, leaving 19 bases between them. CDR3 length equals 15 residues. CDR3 protein: CSAPKTSKASDTQYF. The CDR3 nucleotides read TGCAGTGCTCCCAAGACTAGTAAGGCATCAGATACGCAGTATTTT.

The chain combines TRBV12-3 or TRBV12-4 with TRBJ2-7; D is perhaps TRBD2 (5 bases). Between the trimmed V and J ends, which lost 2 bases and 6 bases, there was a span of 11 bases. The CDR3 consists of 13 residues. The CDR3 nucleotides are TGTGCCAGCAGTTTAAGTCTAGCAGGCGAGCAGTACTTC. This sequence encodes CASSLSLAGEQYF.

The CDR3 is CASSRRTSGTVYNEQFF. CDR3 nucleotide sequence: TGTGCCAGCAGCAGACGGACTAGCGGGACTGTCTACAATGAGCAGTTCTTC. The chain is built from TRBV2 and TRBJ2-1; 12 bases are shared with TRBD2. The CDR3 has 17 amino acids. Per the germline V gene, CDR1 is SNHLY and CDR2 is FYNNEI. V lost 6 bases to trimming and J lost 3 bases; unmatched junction nucleotides: 9.

This rearrangement joins TRBV20-1 to TRBJ2-5; 16 nucleotides match TRBD2. CDR1 and CDR2 (germline): DFQATT, SNEGSKA (reference sequence). After removal of 4 bases from V and 1 base from J, the junction contained 3 bases not matched to a gene. The CDR3 is 16 amino acids. CDR3 residues: CSAKGLAGGVQETQYF. CDR3 nucleotide sequence: TGCAGTGCTAAGGGACTAGCGGGAGGGGTCCAAGAGACCCAGTACTTC.

This clonotype was counted only a few times. The chain carries TRBV5-5 and TRBJ2-3; the D call may be TRBD1 or TRBD2 (6 bases each). The CDR3 contains 10 residues. CDR1 is SGHKS and CDR2 is YYEKEE in the germline V gene (reference sequence). V lost 10 bases and J 6 bases, leaving 9 bases between the germline ends. The CDR3 bases are TGTGCCCGAGGGGGGGATACGCAGTATTTT. Translated: CARGGDTQYF. Full variable domain (rest looked up from reference TRBV5-5 and TRBJ2-3): DAGVTQSPTHLIKTRGQQVTLRCSPISGHKSVSWYQQVLGQGPQFIFQYYEKEERGRGNFPDRFSARQFPNYSSELNVNALLLGDSALYLCARGGDTQYFGPGTRLTVL.

This clonotype turned up a few times. The chain couples TRBV11-2 to TRBJ2-5; 8 positions agree with TRBD2. The CDR3 loop spans 19 amino acids. Trimming at V came to 1 base and at J to 2 bases, leaving 15 bases not matched to a gene. Germline CDR1 and CDR2: SGHAT and FQNNGV. CDR3 protein: CASSLVAGPGRGRQETQYF. CDR3 bases: TGTGCCAGCAGCTTAGTAGCGGGGCCCGGCAGGGGAAGGCAAGAGACCCAGTACTTC.

This clonotype was observed a few times. The rearrangement joins TRBV12-3 or TRBV12-4 to TRBJ2-7; 9 bases map to TRBD1. This CDR3 contains 15 residues. V shed 5 bases, J shed 6 bases, and the junction held 11 bases outside the gene matches. The CDR3 DNA sequence: TGTGCCAGCAGTCCCAGGGACAGGGATGTTGGCGAGCAGTACTTC. Amino acids: CASSPRDRDVGEQYF.

This rearrangement joins TRBV12-3 or TRBV12-4 to TRBJ1-1; no clear D gene. Deletions cut 6 bases from V and 3 bases from J, with 11 bases between. The CDR3 has 13 amino acids. CDR3 in DNA: TGTGCCAGCAGGGATGGACTATACACTGAAGCTTTCTTT. It encodes CASRDGLYTEAFF.

The sample holds a few counts of this clonotype. The rearrangement joins TRBV28 to TRBJ1-3, with D possibly matching TRBD1 (6 bases). Germline V gene data show CDR1 as MDHEN and CDR2 as SYDVKM. V dropped 1 base and J dropped 3 bases, with 10 bases sitting between them. CDR3 length equals 15 residues. This CDR3 reads CASSLSGGFGNTIYF. In DNA form, the CDR3 reads TGTGCCAGCAGTTTATCTGGGGGCTTTGGAAACACCATATATTTT.

The table lists this clonotype with a few counts. The chain carries TRBV20-1 and TRBJ2-1; 9 bases are a match to TRBD1. The germline gives CDR1 DFQATT, CDR2 SNEGSKA (reference sequence). This CDR3 is 13 amino acids long. J gave up 10 bases and V 6 bases, and 10 bases lay outside the gene matches. The CDR3 DNA follows: TGCAGTGCCGTGGGACAGGGTCAGAACGAGCAGTTCTTC. Translation: CSAVGQGQNEQFF.

The chain joins TRBV5-5 to TRBJ2-7; D is unclear. Germline V gives CDR1 SGHKS, CDR2 YYEKEE (reference sequence). The V and J ends lost 3 bases and 6 bases respectively, with 13 bases between them. This CDR3 has 13 amino acids. This CDR3 is CASSSLTQVEQYF. The CDR3 DNA reads TGTGCCAGCAGCTCCCTGACTCAGGTCGAGCAGTACTTC.

The CDR3 DNA sequence: TGCAGTGCTTCCAGACTTAGCAGCGGGGGAGAGACCCAGTACTTC. Translating gives CSASRLSSGGETQYF. The chain carries TRBV20-1 and TRBJ2-5, with 8 bases that match TRBD2. J was trimmed by 4 bases and V by 5 bases; bases with no gene match: 12. CDR3 length equals 15 residues. Germline V gene data show CDR1 as DFQATT and CDR2 as SNEGSKA (reference sequence).

The chain has TRBV15 and TRBJ2-1, with TRBD2 matching 8 bases. The CDR3 covers 16 residues. Germline V gene lookup returns CDR1 LNHNV and CDR2 YYDKDF (reference sequence). J was trimmed by 4 bases and V by 1 base; bases with no gene match: 6. DNA for the CDR3: TGTGCCACCAGCAGAGGAACTAGCGGTAAATACAATGAGCAGTTCTTC. This encodes CATSRGTSGKYNEQFF.

This clonotype was picked up many times. The V gene is TRBV29-1, the J gene TRBJ2-1, with TRBD2 matching over 7 bases. Germline V lookup: CDR1 SQVTM, CDR2 ANQGSEA. Germline trimming cut 6 bases from V and 1 base from J; bases unmatched to any gene: 9. This CDR3 region has 15 residues. The CDR3: CSVTPVAGSYNEQFF. CDR3 sequence (DNA): TGCAGCGTCACTCCGGTAGCGGGTTCCTACAATGAGCAGTTCTTC.